A single sample gave rise to the 10 T cell receptor beta chains below, sequenced in a study of OX40 agonist ivuxolimab in advanced cancers. Measured with immunoSEQ multiplex PCR; TCRdb has only the in-frame clones, and not every one. The sample contains tens of thousands of clones, approximately 88% of which appear only once. The sample in question was CD4+ or CD8+ T cells sorted from blood, obtained in a trial of the OX40 agonist ivuxolimab. The receptor set was obtained from an adult with an advanced solid tumor such as melanoma, head and neck, liver or kidney cancer.

The J gene is TRBJ1-2, the V gene TRBV4-1; D is perhaps TRBD1 (5 bases). V dropped 1 base and J dropped 9 bases, with 15 bases sitting between them. The CDR3 has 14 amino acids. Germline assignment: CDR1 MGHRA and CDR2 YSYEKL. The CDR3 DNA reads TGCGCCAGCAGCCAAGTTTCTATCGGGGGACGCTACACCTTC. Translation: CASSQVSIGGRYTF.

The chain carries TRBV5-4 and TRBJ1-6; D gene ambiguous. This CDR3 contains 17 residues. Trimming took off 0 bases at V and 7 bases at J, with 17 bases between the two ends. Germline CDR1 and CDR2: SGHNT and YYREEE (reference sequence). Here the CDR3 reads CASSLGGSGGGNSPLHF. The CDR3 DNA reads as TGTGCCAGCAGCTTGGGAGGTTCGGGAGGTGGGAATTCACCCCTCCACTTT.

The gene calls are TRBV18 and TRBJ2-3; D is perhaps TRBD1 or TRBD2 (5 bases each). The V gene's germline CDR1 is KGHSH and CDR2 LQKENI. The CDR3 is 13 amino acids. The V end was cut by 3 bases, the J end by 2 bases, with 6 bases between. The CDR3 is CASSPGTTDTQYF. DNA of the CDR3: TGTGCCAGCTCACCCGGGACCACAGATACGCAGTATTTT.

This clone was observed a few times. This chain uses TRBV6-1 with TRBJ2-3; tentatively, D is TRBD1 (6 bases). Trimming removed 10 bases at V and 1 base at J, with 9 bases between. In germline, CDR1 is MNHNS, CDR2 SASEGT. The CDR3 runs 12 residues. The CDR3 sequence: CATEGGTDTQYF. In DNA, the CDR3 is TGTGCCACCGAGGGGGGCACAGATACGCAGTATTTT.

The rearrangement uses TRBV7-3 and TRBJ1-1; D call uncertain. The germline V and J ends were trimmed by 5 bases and 7 bases, with 17 bases remaining between them. The CDR3 runs to 14 residues. The V gene's germline CDR1 is SGHTA and CDR2 FQGTGA. DNA of the CDR3: TGTGCCAGCAGCCCCTCACCAGTGACGGATGAAGCTTTCTTT. It codes for CASSPSPVTDEAFF.

This chain connects TRBV7-2 to TRBJ2-7; 7 nucleotides match TRBD1. J was trimmed by 5 bases and V by 5 bases; bases with no gene match: 6. CDR3 length: 13 residues. In germline, CDR1 is SGHTA, CDR2 FQGNSA. The CDR3 here is CASSPQQGNEQYF. The CDR3 DNA reads as TGTGCCAGCAGCCCACAACAGGGGAACGAGCAGTACTTC. Looking up the rest from reference TRBV7-2 and TRBJ2-7 gives the full variable domain: GAGVSQSPSNKVTEKGKDVELRCDPISGHTALYWYRQSLGQGLEFLIYFQGNSAPDKSGLPSDRFSAERTGGSVSTLTIQRTQQEDSAVYLCASSPQQGNEQYFGPGTRLTVT.

The rearrangement uses TRBV4-1 and TRBJ2-7; D is perhaps TRBD1 or TRBD2 (6 bases each). V was shortened by 1 base and J by 1 base, with 11 bases between the two germline ends. CDR1 and CDR2 (germline): MGHRA, YSYEKL. This CDR3 spans 15 amino acids. The CDR3 DNA reads TGCGCCAGCAGCCAAGTGCAGGGGAGGTCCTACGAGCAGTACTTC. This codes for CASSQVQGRSYEQYF.

The chain recombines TRBV2 with TRBJ2-3; D call uncertain. Germline V CDR1 and CDR2: SNHLY, FYNNEI. The V end lost 2 bases, the J end lost 5 bases, and 11 bases lay between the germline ends. The CDR3 runs 14 residues. CDR3 sequence: CASSESPSVDTQYF. CDR3 coding DNA: TGTGCCAGCAGTGAATCCCCCTCCGTAGATACGCAGTATTTT.

The chain recombines TRBV7-8 with TRBJ1-1; D gene ambiguous. CDR3 length: 15 amino acids. Germline CDR1 reads SGHVS; CDR2 reads FQNEAQ. Trimming cost V 4 bases and J 3 bases, with 15 bases left between them. CDR3 DNA: TGTGCCAGCAGCTACCCGGCGGAAGATCACACTGAAGCTTTCTTT. Translation: CASSYPAEDHTEAFF. The full variable domain, with the rest looked up from reference TRBV7-8 and TRBJ1-1, is GAGVSQSPRYKVAKRGQDVALRCDPISGHVSLFWYQQALGQGPEFLTYFQNEAQLDKSGLPSDRFFAERPEGSVSTLKIQRTQQEDSAVYLCASSYPAEDHTEAFFGQGTRLTVV.

The chain recombines TRBV7-2 with TRBJ2-7, with D possibly matching TRBD2 (6 bases). Trimming took 5 bases from V and 3 from J, leaving 14 bases between them. Germline assignment: CDR1 SGHTA and CDR2 FQGNSA. The CDR3 loop spans 14 amino acids. CDR3 amino acids: CASSQTSGDYEQYF. CDR3 DNA sequence: TGTGCCAGCAGCCAAACGTCGGGGGACTACGAGCAGTACTTC.